What follows are 20 T cell receptor beta chains derived from one specimen sequenced in a study of blood T cell repertoires in COVID-19. The method was immunoSEQ multiplex PCR; TCRdb's version includes in-frame clones alone and lacks a portion of them. The sample records 120,000 to 150,000 clones, around 76% being singletons. What was sequenced was peripheral blood. The receptors stem from a man at least 80 years old with acute or convalescent COVID-19.

This chain connects TRBV12-3 or TRBV12-4 to TRBJ1-1; D might be TRBD1 (6 bases). Trimming removed 5 bases from V and 5 bases from J, with 9 bases in between. The CDR3 loop spans 12 amino acids. As DNA, the CDR3 is TGTGCCAGCAGTCTAAGGGGGACTGAAGCTTTCTTT. This translates into CASSLRGTEAFF.

The chain has TRBV29-1 and TRBJ2-3; the match to TRBD1 covers 7 bases. V lost 5 bases, J lost 2 bases, and 7 bases stayed unmatched. The CDR3 has 14 residues. Germline CDR1 reads SQVTM; CDR2 reads ANQGSEA. CDR3 protein: CSVRPGQTTDTQYF. The CDR3 nucleotides read TGCAGCGTTCGACCGGGACAGACCACAGATACGCAGTATTTT.

J is TRBJ1-4 and V is TRBV5-6, with TRBD1 matching over 8 bases. Looked up from germline, CDR1 is SGHDT and CDR2 is YYEEEE. V lost 3 bases, J lost 5 bases, and 3 bases stayed unmatched. The CDR3 totals 14 residues. This CDR3 reads CASSSRGHNEKLFF. Here the CDR3 DNA reads TGTGCCAGCAGCTCCAGGGGGCACAATGAAAAACTGTTTTTT.

This sequence joins TRBV12-3 or TRBV12-4 and TRBJ2-2; D gene unclear. Trimming took 7 bases from V and 5 from J, leaving 11 bases between them. The CDR3 runs 13 residues. In DNA, the CDR3 is TGTGCCAGCACAGTTTATCAAACCGGGGAGCTGTTTTTT. Its translation is CASTVYQTGELFF.

In nucleotides, the CDR3 is TGTGCCAGCAGCTTCAGGGTCACAGATACGCAGTATTTT. It yields the protein CASSFRVTDTQYF. The chain combines TRBV11-3 with TRBJ2-3; TRBD1 might be the D (5 bases). Per germline, CDR1 SGHNT and CDR2 YENEEA. V was shortened by 3 bases and J by 2 bases, with 6 bases between the two germline ends. The length of the CDR3 is 13 residues.

This clone occurred once. The V call is TRBV28, the J call TRBJ1-5; D gene uncertain. This CDR3 has 15 amino acids. V was pared by 1 base and J by 7 bases, with 14 bases between. Germline V lookup: CDR1 MDHEN, CDR2 SYDVKM. The CDR3 reads CASSLSYAVAQPQHF. The CDR3 nucleotides are TGTGCCAGCAGTTTATCATACGCGGTCGCACAGCCCCAGCATTTT. Based on the CDR3 plus reference TRBV28 and TRBJ1-5, the full variable domain is DVKVTQSSRYLVKRTGEKVFLECVQDMDHENMFWYRQDPGLGLRLIYFSYDVKMKEKGDIPEGYSVSREKKERFSLILESASTNQTSMYLCASSLSYAVAQPQHFGDGTRLSIL.

The V call is TRBV6-2 or TRBV6-3, the J call TRBJ2-5, with 9 bases fitting TRBD2. The CDR3 loop spans 18 amino acids. V lost 5 bases and J lost 5; bases outside the gene matches: 18. Germline V gene lookup returns CDR1 MNHEY and CDR2 SVGEGT. Written as DNA, the CDR3 is TGTGCCAGCAGTCCCTTGGGCGGGGGGGCCAGTTTCGACGAGACCCAGTACTTC. The encoded protein is CASSPLGGGASFDETQYF.

The chain is built from TRBV5-5 and TRBJ1-2, with no clear D. Germline assignment: CDR1 SGHKS and CDR2 YYEKEE (reference sequence). The CDR3 extends over 16 amino acids. V was pared by 3 bases and J by 4 bases, with 19 bases between. The CDR3 DNA reads TGTGCCAGCAGCTCCACATTGGGGAGCTCGGGCTATGGCTACACCTTC. It encodes CASSSTLGSSGYGYTF.

V gene TRBV19 combines with J gene TRBJ1-1, with 7 bases lining up with TRBD1. Germline V lookup: CDR1 LNHDA, CDR2 SQIVND (reference sequence). V lost 5 bases, J lost 4 bases, and 10 bases stayed unmatched. The CDR3 spans 15 residues. CDR3 sequence (DNA): TGTGCCAGTAGTCCCCAGGGGGGTCTGGTCACTGAAGCTTTCTTT. As protein: CASSPQGGLVTEAFF. Drawing the rest from reference TRBV19 and TRBJ1-1, the complete variable domain is DGGITQSPKYLFRKEGQNVTLSCEQNLNHDAMYWYRQDPGQGLRLIYYSQIVNDFQKGDIAEGYSVSREKKESFPLTVTSAQKNPTAFYLCASSPQGGLVTEAFFGQGTRLTVV.

The chain has TRBV10-3 and TRBJ1-1, with 7 bases identical to TRBD1. Trimming cost V 0 bases and J 10 bases; bases outside gene matches: 14. The CDR3 runs 16 residues. The germline gives CDR1 ENHRY, CDR2 SYGVKD. Here the CDR3 reads CAISESVSSGGLGAFF. Here the CDR3 DNA reads TGTGCCATCAGTGAGTCGGTTTCGTCAGGGGGGCTTGGAGCTTTCTTT.

This clone was observed a handful of times. J is TRBJ2-7 and V is TRBV3-1 (or the pseudogene TRBV3-2); the match to TRBD2 covers 7 bases. CDR1 LGHDT and CDR2 YNNKEL come from the germline V gene (reference sequence). This CDR3 contains 12 residues. V was clipped by 0 bases and J by 7 bases; unmatched bases: 0. The CDR3 sequence is CASSQDSGEQYF. The CDR3 nucleotides are TGTGCCAGCAGCCAAGATAGCGGGGAGCAGTACTTC.

The table lists this clone with a count of one. The rearrangement uses TRBV7-6 and TRBJ2-1, with 7 nucleotides matching TRBD1. Trimming at V came to 4 bases and at J to 10 bases, leaving 13 bases not matched to a gene. The CDR3 totals 15 residues. Germline CDR1 reads SGHVS; CDR2 reads FNYEAQ. DNA of the CDR3: TGTGCCAGCAGCTGGGAAGGGACAGCCAGAGGGGAGCAGTTCTTC. Its translation: CASSWEGTARGEQFF.

The V gene is TRBV10-3, the J gene TRBJ2-7; D gene uncertain. Germline CDR1 is ENHRY and CDR2 is SYGVKD. The CDR3 is made up of 11 amino acids. The V end was cut by 3 bases, the J end by 5 bases, with 5 bases between. CDR3 sequence reads: CAISEEDEQYF. The CDR3 coding sequence is TGTGCCATCAGTGAAGAGGACGAGCAGTACTTC.

The chain is built from TRBV9 and TRBJ2-3; D unresolved. The CDR3 has 14 amino acids. The ends were cut back, 1 base at V and 2 bases at J, with 8 bases in the middle. The germline V gene has CDR1 SGDLS and CDR2 YYNGEE. The CDR3 nucleotides read TGTGCCAGCAGCGTAACTGCGAACACAGATACGCAGTATTTT. This sequence encodes CASSVTANTDTQYF.

This chain links TRBV6-6 with TRBJ1-1, with 11 nucleotides matching TRBD1. CDR3 size: 14 residues. CDR1 and CDR2 from the germline V gene are MNHNY and SVGAGI (reference sequence). J lost 4 bases, V lost 6 bases, and 4 bases had no gene match. CDR3 region: CASSSDRGRTEAFF. CDR3 DNA sequence: TGTGCCAGCAGCTCGGACAGGGGGCGCACTGAAGCTTTCTTT.

This chain joins TRBV18 and TRBJ2-5, with 10 bases lining up with TRBD1. Losses at the gene ends were 0 bases for V and 3 bases for J; bases not matched to a gene: 1. The CDR3 is 15 amino acids. The germline CDR1 and CDR2 sequences are KGHSH and LQKENI. CDR3 residues: CASSPPGTGEETQYF. In DNA form, the CDR3 reads TGTGCCAGCTCACCACCCGGGACAGGGGAAGAGACCCAGTACTTC.

This chain links TRBV7-2 with TRBJ2-7; D gene unclear. V lost 4 bases to trimming and J lost 0 bases, with 7 bases between them. This CDR3 contains 13 residues. Germline CDR1 is SGHTA and CDR2 is FQGNSA. The CDR3 sequence is CASSSPNSYEQYF. The CDR3 nucleotides read TGTGCCAGCAGCTCCCCAAACTCCTACGAGCAGTACTTC.

The V and J genes are TRBV6-5 and TRBJ1-6, with D tentatively TRBD1 (6 bases). Per germline, CDR1 MNHEY and CDR2 SVGAGI. This CDR3 is 15 amino acids long. V lost 7 bases and J lost 1, with 11 bases in between. The CDR3: CASTLTGSYNSPLHF. Here the CDR3 DNA reads TGTGCCAGCACTTTGACAGGATCCTATAATTCACCCCTCCACTTT.

The sample holds a few counts of this clone. The V gene is TRBV5-4, the J gene TRBJ2-3; 8 bases match TRBD2. J lost 5 bases, V lost 5 bases, and 7 bases had no gene match. The CDR3 contains 14 residues. From germline, CDR1 is SGHNT and CDR2 YYREEE (reference sequence). CDR3 region: CASRGRGGRDTQYF. The CDR3 bases are TGTGCCAGCAGGGGACGGGGGGGTCGAGATACGCAGTATTTT. The whole variable domain, remainder taken from reference TRBV5-4 and TRBJ2-3, is ETGVTQSPTHLIKTRGQQVTLRCSSQSGHNTVSWYQQALGQGPQFIFQYYREEENGRGNFPPRFSGLQFPNYSSELNVNALELDDSALYLCASRGRGGRDTQYFGPGTRLTVL.

The V gene is TRBV7-3, the J gene TRBJ2-2; the D gene is possibly TRBD1 (6 bases). The germline gives CDR1 SGHTA, CDR2 FQGTGA. This CDR3 is 15 amino acids long. V was cut by 2 bases and J by 6 bases, with 13 bases left in between. Here the CDR3 reads CASSLGPQGSGELFF. The DNA for the CDR3 is TGTGCCAGCAGCTTAGGGCCCCAGGGGTCCGGGGAGCTGTTTTTT.